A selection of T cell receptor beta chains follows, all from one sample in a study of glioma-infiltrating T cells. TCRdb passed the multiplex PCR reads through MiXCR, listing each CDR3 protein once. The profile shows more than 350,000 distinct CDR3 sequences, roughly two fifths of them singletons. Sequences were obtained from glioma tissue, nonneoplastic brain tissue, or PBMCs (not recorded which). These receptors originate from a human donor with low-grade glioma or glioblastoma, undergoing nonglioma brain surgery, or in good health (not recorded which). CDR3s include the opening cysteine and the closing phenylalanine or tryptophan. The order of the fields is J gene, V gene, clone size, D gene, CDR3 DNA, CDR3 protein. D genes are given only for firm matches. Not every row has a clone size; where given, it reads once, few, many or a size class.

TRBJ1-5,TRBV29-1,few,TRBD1,TGCAGCGCGGGACAGATCAATCAGCCCCAGCATTTT,CSAGQINQPQHF
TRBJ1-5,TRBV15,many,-,TGTGCCACCAGCAGAGATCCGCGGCAGCCCCAGCATTTT,CATSRDPRQPQHF
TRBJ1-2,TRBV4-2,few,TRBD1,TGTGCCAGCAGCCAAGAGGAGGGACAGGGGGCTAATGGCTACACCTTC,CASSQEEGQGANGYTF
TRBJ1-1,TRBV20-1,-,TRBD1,TGCAGTGCTACCCGAAGGTCGATGGCAGGGGGACCTCCTGAAGCTTTCTTT,CSATRRSMAGGPPEAFF
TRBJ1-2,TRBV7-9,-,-,TGTGCCAGCGTGGACGACTCCTATGGCTACACCTTC,CASVDDSYGYTF
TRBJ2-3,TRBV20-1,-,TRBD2,TGCAGTGCTAGAACTAGCGGGAGATCAGATACGCAGTATTTT,CSARTSGRSDTQYF
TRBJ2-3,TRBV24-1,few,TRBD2,TGTGCCACCAGTGATCGATACGGGACTAGCGGCACAGATACGCAGTATTTT,CATSDRYGTSGTDTQYF
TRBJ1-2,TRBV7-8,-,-,TGTGCCAGCAGCTTAGAGGGGGGGGTCTATGGCTACACCTTC,CASSLEGGVYGYTF
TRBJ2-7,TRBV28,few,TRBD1,TGTGCCAGCAGTTCGTACGGACAGGGATCCTACGAGCAGTACTTC,CASSSYGQGSYEQYF
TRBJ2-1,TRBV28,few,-,TGTGCCAGCAGTTTTAGGAGCGGCGGTGAGCAGTTCTTC,CASSFRSGGEQFF
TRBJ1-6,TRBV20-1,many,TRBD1,TGCAGTGCTAGAAAGGGACAGCTCCGCTTTTCACCCCTCCACTTT,CSARKGQLRFSPLHF
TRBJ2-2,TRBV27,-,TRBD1,TGTGCCAGCATTTTCTCGGGACAGGGTCCCACCGGGGAGCTGTTTTTT,CASIFSGQGPTGELFF
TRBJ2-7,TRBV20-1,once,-,TGCAGTGCCAGAGATCGATTACGGAGCTCCTACGAGCAGTACTTC,CSARDRLRSSYEQYF
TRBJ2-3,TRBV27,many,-,TGTGCCAGCAGTCTTTTGACCTTTGGGAGCACAGATACGCAGTATTTT,CASSLLTFGSTDTQYF
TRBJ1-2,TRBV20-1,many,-,TGCAGTGCTAGACAGGCCCAAATCTATGGCTACACCTTC,CSARQAQIYGYTF
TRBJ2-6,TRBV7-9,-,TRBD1,TGTGCCAGCAGCGTAGACAGGGAGCCTATCTCTGGGGCCAACGTCCTGACTTTC,CASSVDREPISGANVLTF
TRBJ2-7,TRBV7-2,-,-,TGTGCCAGCAGCCCCCGGGACTGGTACTCCTACGAGCAGTACTTC,CASSPRDWYSYEQYF
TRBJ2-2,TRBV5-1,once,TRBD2,TGCGCCAGCAGCTTGATCCCGGGAGGGTACACCGGGGAGCTGTTTTTT,CASSLIPGGYTGELFF
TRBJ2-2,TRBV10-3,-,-,TGTGCCACCCAGACCACCGGGGAGCTGTTTTTT,CATQTTGELFF
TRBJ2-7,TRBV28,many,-,TGTGCCAGCAGTTTAGGGGTCTACGAGCAGTACTTC,CASSLGVYEQYF
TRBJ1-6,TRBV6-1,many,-,TGTGCCAGCAGTAAACGGACAGACTCCTATAATTCACCCCTCCACTTT,CASSKRTDSYNSPLHF
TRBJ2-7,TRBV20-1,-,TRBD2,TGCAGTGCTAGAGGACCCCTCGGGAGGACGAGCTCCTACAATGAGCAGTACTTC,CSARGPLGRTSSYNEQYF
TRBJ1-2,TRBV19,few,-,TGTGCCAGTCGGGACCGAGCTAACTATGGCTACACCTTC,CASRDRANYGYTF